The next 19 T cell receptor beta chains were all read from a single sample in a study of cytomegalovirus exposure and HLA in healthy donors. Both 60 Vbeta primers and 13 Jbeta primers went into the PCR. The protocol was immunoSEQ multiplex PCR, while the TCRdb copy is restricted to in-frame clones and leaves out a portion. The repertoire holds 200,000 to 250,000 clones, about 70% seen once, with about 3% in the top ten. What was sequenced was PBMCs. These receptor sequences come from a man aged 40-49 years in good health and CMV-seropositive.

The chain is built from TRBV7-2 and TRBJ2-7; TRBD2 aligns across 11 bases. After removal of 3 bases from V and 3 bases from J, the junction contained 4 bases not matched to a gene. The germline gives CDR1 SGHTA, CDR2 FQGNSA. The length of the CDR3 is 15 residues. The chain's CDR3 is CASSLASGGSYEQYF. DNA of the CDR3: TGTGCCAGCAGCTTGGCTAGCGGGGGGAGCTACGAGCAGTACTTC.

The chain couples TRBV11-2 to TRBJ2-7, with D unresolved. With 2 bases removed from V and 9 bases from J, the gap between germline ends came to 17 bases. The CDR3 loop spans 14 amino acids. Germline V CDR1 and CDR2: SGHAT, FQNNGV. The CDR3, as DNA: TGTGCCAGCAGCTTATCGGGTTCATCACTCGGGCAGTACTTC. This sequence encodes CASSLSGSSLGQYF.

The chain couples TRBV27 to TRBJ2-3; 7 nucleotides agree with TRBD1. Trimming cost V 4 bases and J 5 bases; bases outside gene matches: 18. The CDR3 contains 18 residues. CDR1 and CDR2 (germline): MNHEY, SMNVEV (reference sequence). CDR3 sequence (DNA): TGTGCCAGCAGTTCGACAGCCTTTACAGGGGCCACGGGAGATACGCAGTATTTT. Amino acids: CASSSTAFTGATGDTQYF.

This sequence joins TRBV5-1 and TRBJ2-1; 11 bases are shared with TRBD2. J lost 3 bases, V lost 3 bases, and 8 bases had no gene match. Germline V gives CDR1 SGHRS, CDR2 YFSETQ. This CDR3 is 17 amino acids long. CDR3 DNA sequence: TGCGCCAGCAGCTCTGCTAGCGGGGGGCCCTTCTACAATGAGCAGTTCTTC. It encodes CASSSASGGPFYNEQFF.

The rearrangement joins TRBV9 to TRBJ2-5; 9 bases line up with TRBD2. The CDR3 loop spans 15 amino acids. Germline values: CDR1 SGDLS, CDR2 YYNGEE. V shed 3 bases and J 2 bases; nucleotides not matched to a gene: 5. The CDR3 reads CASSALAGEQETQYF. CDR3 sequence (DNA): TGTGCCAGCAGCGCATTAGCGGGGGAACAAGAGACCCAGTACTTC.

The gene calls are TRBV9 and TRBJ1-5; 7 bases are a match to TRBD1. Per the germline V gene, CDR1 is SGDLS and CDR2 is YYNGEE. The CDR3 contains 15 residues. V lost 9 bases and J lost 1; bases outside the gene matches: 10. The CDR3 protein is CANRQGIGSNQPQHF. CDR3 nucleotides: TGTGCCAACCGACAGGGTATTGGGAGCAATCAGCCCCAGCATTTT. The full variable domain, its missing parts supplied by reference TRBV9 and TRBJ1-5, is DSGVTQTPKHLITATGQRVTLRCSPRSGDLSVYWYQQSLDQGLQFLIQYYNGEERAKGNILERFSAQQFPDLHSELNLSSLELGDSALYFCANRQGIGSNQPQHFGDGTRLSIL.

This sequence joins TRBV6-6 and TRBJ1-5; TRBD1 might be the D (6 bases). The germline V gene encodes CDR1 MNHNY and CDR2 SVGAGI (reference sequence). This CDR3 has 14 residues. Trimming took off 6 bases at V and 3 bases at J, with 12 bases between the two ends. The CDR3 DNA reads TGTGCCAGCAGAAGACAGGCAGACAATCAGCCCCAGCATTTT. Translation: CASRRQADNQPQHF.

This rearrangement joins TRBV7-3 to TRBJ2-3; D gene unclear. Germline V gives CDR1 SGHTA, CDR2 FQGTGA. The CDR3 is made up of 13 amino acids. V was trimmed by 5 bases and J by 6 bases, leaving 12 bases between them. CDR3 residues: CASSPPELDTQYF. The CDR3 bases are TGTGCCAGCAGCCCCCCCGAACTGGATACGCAGTATTTT.

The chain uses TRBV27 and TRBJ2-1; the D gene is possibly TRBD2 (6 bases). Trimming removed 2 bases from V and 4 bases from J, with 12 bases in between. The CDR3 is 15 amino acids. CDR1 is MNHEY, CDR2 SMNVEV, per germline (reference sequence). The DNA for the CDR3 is TGTGCCAGCAGTTTAGGGGACTCGGTATACAATGAGCAGTTCTTC. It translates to CASSLGDSVYNEQFF.

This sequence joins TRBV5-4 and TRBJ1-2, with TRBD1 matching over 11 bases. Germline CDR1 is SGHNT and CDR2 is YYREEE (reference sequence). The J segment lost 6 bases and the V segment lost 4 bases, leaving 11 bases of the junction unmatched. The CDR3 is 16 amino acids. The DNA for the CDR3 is TGTGCCAGCAGCCCCGGTGGACAGGGGGCGTATAATGGCTACACCTTC. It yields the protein CASSPGGQGAYNGYTF.

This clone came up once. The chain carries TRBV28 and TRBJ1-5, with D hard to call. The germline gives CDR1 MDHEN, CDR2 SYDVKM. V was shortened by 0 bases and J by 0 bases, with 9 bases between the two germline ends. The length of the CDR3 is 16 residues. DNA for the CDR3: TGTGCCAGCAGTTTATGGCAGTTGGCTAGCAATCAGCCCCAGCATTTT. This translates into CASSLWQLASNQPQHF.

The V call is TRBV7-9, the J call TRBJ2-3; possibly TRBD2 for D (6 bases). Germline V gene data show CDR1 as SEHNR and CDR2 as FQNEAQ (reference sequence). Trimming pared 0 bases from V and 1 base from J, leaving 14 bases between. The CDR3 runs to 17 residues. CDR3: CASSLARGRGGTDTQYF. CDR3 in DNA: TGTGCCAGCAGCTTAGCGCGAGGGCGGGGAGGCACAGATACGCAGTATTTT.

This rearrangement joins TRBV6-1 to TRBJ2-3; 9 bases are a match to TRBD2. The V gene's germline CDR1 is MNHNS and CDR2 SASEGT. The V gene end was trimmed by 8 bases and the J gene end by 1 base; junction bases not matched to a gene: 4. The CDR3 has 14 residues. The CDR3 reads CASGSSGGTDTQYF. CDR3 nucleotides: TGTGCCAGCGGGTCTAGCGGGGGCACAGATACGCAGTATTTT.

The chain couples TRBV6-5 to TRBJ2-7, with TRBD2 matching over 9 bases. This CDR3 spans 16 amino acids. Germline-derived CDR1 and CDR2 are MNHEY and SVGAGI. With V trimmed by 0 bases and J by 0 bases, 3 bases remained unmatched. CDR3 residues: CASSYSPSGASYEQYF. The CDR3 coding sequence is TGTGCCAGCAGTTACTCGCCTAGCGGGGCCTCCTACGAGCAGTACTTC.

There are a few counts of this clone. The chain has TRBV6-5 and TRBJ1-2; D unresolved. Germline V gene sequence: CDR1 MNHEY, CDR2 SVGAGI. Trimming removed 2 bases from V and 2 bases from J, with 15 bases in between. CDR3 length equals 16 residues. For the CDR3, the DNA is TGTGCCAGCAGTTACCGAAGGCTTGGGGAGAACTATGGCTACACCTTC. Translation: CASSYRRLGENYGYTF.

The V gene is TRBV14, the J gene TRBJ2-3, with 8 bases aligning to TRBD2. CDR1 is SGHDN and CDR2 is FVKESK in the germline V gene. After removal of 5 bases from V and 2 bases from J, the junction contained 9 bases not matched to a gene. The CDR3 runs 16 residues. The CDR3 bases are TGTGCCAGCAGCTCACCGGGACTAGGTCCCACAGATACGCAGTATTTT. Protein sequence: CASSSPGLGPTDTQYF.

CDR3: CASSFAGRYTEAFF. The CDR3 DNA reads TGTGCCAGCAGTTTTGCAGGGCGATACACTGAAGCTTTCTTT. The rearrangement joins TRBV6-1 to TRBJ1-1; D is possibly TRBD1 (5 bases). The ends were cut back, 5 bases at V and 3 bases at J, with 13 bases in the middle. The V gene's germline CDR1 is MNHNS and CDR2 SASEGT. The CDR3 consists of 14 residues.

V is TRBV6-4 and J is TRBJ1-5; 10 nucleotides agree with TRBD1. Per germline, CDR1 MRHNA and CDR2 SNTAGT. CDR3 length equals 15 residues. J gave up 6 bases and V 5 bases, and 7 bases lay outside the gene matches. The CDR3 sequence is CASSLGTGESQPQHF. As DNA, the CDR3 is TGTGCCAGCAGTTTAGGGACAGGGGAAAGTCAGCCCCAGCATTTT.

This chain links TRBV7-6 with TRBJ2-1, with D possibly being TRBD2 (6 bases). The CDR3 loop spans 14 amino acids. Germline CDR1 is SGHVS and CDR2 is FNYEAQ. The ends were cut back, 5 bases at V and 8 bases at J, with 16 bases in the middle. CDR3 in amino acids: CASSAGTALHEQFF. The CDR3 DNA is TGTGCCAGCAGCGCCGGGACTGCCTTACATGAGCAGTTCTTC.